Presented here are 16 T cell receptor beta chains from one specimen sequenced in a study of T cell responses to AZD1222 COVID-19 vaccine. Clones were sequenced by immunoSEQ multiplex PCR, and TCRdb holds only the in-frame ones, with some missing. The table records roughly 180,000 clones, about 90% of them present only once. The sequenced sample was peripheral blood, obtained on day 0 of AZD1222 vaccination. The receptors were sampled from an adult in good health.

The chain uses TRBV25-1 and TRBJ1-2; TRBD1 matches at 9 bases. The germline V gene encodes CDR1 MGHDK and CDR2 SYGVNS. The CDR3 contains 15 residues. V lost 6 bases, J lost 10 bases, and 15 bases stayed unmatched. The CDR3 region is CASSPPGTGLISYTF. CDR3 DNA sequence: TGTGCCAGCAGCCCCCCCGGGACAGGGTTGATCTCCTACACCTTC.

The chain joins TRBV28 to TRBJ1-4, with 7 bases identical to TRBD1. J lost 8 bases, V lost 5 bases, and 8 bases had no gene match. The CDR3 spans 14 residues. CDR1 MDHEN and CDR2 SYDVKM come from the germline V gene. The CDR3 protein is CASSTTGVSEKLFF. CDR3 coding DNA: TGTGCCAGCAGTACAACAGGGGTCAGCGAAAAACTGTTTTTT. The entire variable domain, with the rest obtained from reference TRBV28 and TRBJ1-4, is as follows: DVKVTQSSRYLVKRTGEKVFLECVQDMDHENMFWYRQDPGLGLRLIYFSYDVKMKEKGDIPEGYSVSREKKERFSLILESASTNQTSMYLCASSTTGVSEKLFFGSGTQLSVL.

In the case of this clone: Its ends do not fully match the called genes, so a read error is possible. V usage is TRBV6-5 and J usage is TRBJ1-1; D call uncertain. CDR3 size: 15 residues. Germline V CDR1 and CDR2: MNHEY, SVGAGI. CDR3 DNA sequence: TGTGCCGGCAGCGGGAAGGGAACCCTGAACACTGAAGCTTTCTTT. This codes for CAGSGKGTLNTEAFF.

This chain uses TRBV4-2 with TRBJ1-1; 9 bases are a match to TRBD1. Germline CDR1 and CDR2: LGHNA and YNFKEQ. The CDR3 extends over 17 amino acids. The V segment lost 3 bases and the J segment 8 bases; nucleotides outside the gene matches: 16. The chain's CDR3 is CASSHLGTGRKDGEAFF. In DNA, the CDR3 is TGTGCCAGCAGCCACTTAGGGACAGGGAGAAAGGACGGAGAAGCTTTCTTT.

The chain employs TRBV28 and TRBJ2-3; D might be TRBD1 (6 bases). From germline, CDR1 is MDHEN and CDR2 SYDVKM. This CDR3 has 14 amino acids. The V and J ends lost 4 bases and 2 bases respectively, with 10 bases between them. CDR3 amino acids: CASSSTGYTDTQYF. In DNA, the CDR3 is TGTGCCAGCAGTTCTACAGGGTACACAGATACGCAGTATTTT.

This clone appeared a single time. This chain links TRBV30 with TRBJ2-3, with D possibly TRBD1 on 6 matching bases. The CDR3 has 14 residues. The V end was cut by 8 bases, the J end by 0 bases, with 15 bases between. The V gene's germline CDR1 is GTSNPN and CDR2 SVGIG (reference sequence). CDR3 bases: TGTGCCATCGGGACACTTTCTAGCACAGATACGCAGTATTTT. It specifies CAIGTLSSTDTQYF.

This chain uses TRBV10-1 with TRBJ1-2; D is perhaps TRBD1 (5 bases). This CDR3 region has 15 residues. Germline CDR1 is WNHNN and CDR2 is SYGVQD (reference sequence). Trimming removed 4 bases from V and 4 bases from J, with 16 bases in between. The CDR3 loop is CASSGIIDQGYGYTF. The CDR3, as DNA: TGCGCCAGCAGTGGCATAATTGACCAGGGCTATGGCTACACCTTC.

This clone has a handful of counts. This chain joins TRBV7-2 and TRBJ1-1, with D hard to call. From germline, CDR1 is SGHTA and CDR2 FQGNSA. V lost 3 bases and J lost 0, with 8 bases in between. This CDR3 has 14 residues. The CDR3 here is CASSFGMLNTEAFF. The CDR3 nucleotides are TGTGCCAGCAGCTTCGGAATGTTGAACACTGAAGCTTTCTTT.

V and J are TRBV7-2 and TRBJ2-5; D not certain. Trimming cost V 2 bases and J 0 bases, with 13 bases left between them. The CDR3 length is 16 residues. From germline, CDR1 is SGHTA and CDR2 FQGNSA. CDR3 bases: TGTGCCAGCAGCTTACACAGCAGCCCCTACCAAGAGACCCAGTACTTC. Translating gives CASSLHSSPYQETQYF.

This clone was picked up one time. The chain carries TRBV28 and TRBJ1-2, with D tentatively TRBD1 (6 bases). Germline lookup yields CDR1 MDHEN and CDR2 SYDVKM. The CDR3 is 13 residues long. V gave up 6 bases and J gave up 6 bases, with 14 bases separating them. The CDR3 DNA follows: TGTGCCAGCAGGTCACAGGGTGCTAATGGCTACACCTTC. Protein: CASRSQGANGYTF.

The J gene is TRBJ2-2, the V gene TRBV19; D is ambiguous. CDR1 and CDR2 (germline): LNHDA, SQIVND (reference sequence). The CDR3 is 12 amino acids. Trimming took off 0 bases at V and 7 bases at J, with 3 bases between the two ends. The CDR3 region is CASSIDGGELFF. The CDR3, as DNA: TGTGCCAGTAGTATAGATGGCGGGGAGCTGTTTTTT. Using reference TRBV19 and TRBJ2-2 for the parts outside the CDR3, the full variable domain is DGGITQSPKYLFRKEGQNVTLSCEQNLNHDAMYWYRQDPGQGLRLIYYSQIVNDFQKGDIAEGYSVSREKKESFPLTVTSAQKNPTAFYLCASSIDGGELFFGEGSRLTVL.

The rearrangement uses TRBV7-9 and TRBJ2-3; no reliable D call. This CDR3 region has 14 residues. The V gene's germline CDR1 is SEHNR and CDR2 FQNEAQ (reference sequence). V shed 5 bases and J shed 0 bases, with 9 bases lying between them. The DNA of the CDR3 is TGTGCCAGCAGCCCCTCGGCTAGCACAGATACGCAGTATTTT. Its translation: CASSPSASTDTQYF.

The chain joins TRBV27 to TRBJ2-5, with D tentatively TRBD2 (5 bases). V lost 5 bases, J lost 2 bases, and 12 bases lay in between. Germline V gene lookup returns CDR1 MNHEY and CDR2 SMNVEV (reference sequence). The CDR3 is 14 amino acids. The CDR3 DNA reads as TGTGCCAGCAGTCCGTCCCGGGAACAAGAGACCCAGTACTTC. Its translation: CASSPSREQETQYF.

This chain connects TRBV4-1 to TRBJ1-1; 8 bases match TRBD1. The CDR3 covers 15 residues. Germline CDR1 reads MGHRA; CDR2 reads YSYEKL. Trimming cost V 6 bases and J 5 bases; bases outside gene matches: 11. Here the CDR3 DNA reads TGCGCCAGCAGTCTAGCGACAGGGGATTGGACTGAAGCTTTCTTT. Amino acid sequence: CASSLATGDWTEAFF.

This chain links TRBV15 with TRBJ2-7; TRBD1 matches 8 bases. CDR1 LNHNV and CDR2 YYDKDF come from the germline V gene (reference sequence). The CDR3 runs to 12 residues. V lost 3 bases to trimming and J lost 8 bases; unmatched junction nucleotides: 3. The DNA for the CDR3 is TGTGCCACCAGCAGTGACAGGGGAAAGCAGTACTTC. Amino acid sequence: CATSSDRGKQYF.

The J gene is TRBJ2-1, the V gene TRBV2, with 10 bases fitting TRBD2. This CDR3 comprises 14 residues. V shed 10 bases and J 1 base; nucleotides not matched to a gene: 4. Germline loops: CDR1 SNHLY, CDR2 FYNNEI. The CDR3 reads CATRAGGSYNEQFF. CDR3 DNA: TGTGCCACAAGAGCGGGGGGGTCCTACAATGAGCAGTTCTTC.